This passage covers 14 T cell receptor beta chains from one sample sequenced in a study of graft-versus-host responses after intestinal transplantation. TCRdb's copy holds only in-frame clones and misses some; the assay was immunoSEQ multiplex PCR. The data show roughly 69,000 clones, approximately 90% seen once. These receptors' antigens are unknown. Specimen: unstimulated CD8+ T cells sorted from spleen or lymph node cells, collected before transplant. Source of these receptors: a human donor who was the organ donor for an intestinal transplant.

The V call is TRBV27, the J call TRBJ2-1; 12 bases match TRBD2. This CDR3 region has 14 residues. Germline CDR1 reads MNHEY; CDR2 reads SMNVEV (reference sequence). Trimming at V came to 5 bases and at J to 12 bases, leaving 8 bases not matched to a gene. The CDR3 loop reads CASSTTSGRGGQFF. CDR3 DNA sequence: TGTGCCAGCAGTACGACTAGCGGGAGAGGGGGGCAGTTCTTC.

V is TRBV27 and J is TRBJ2-7; no clear D gene. Germline CDR1 and CDR2: MNHEY and SMNVEV (reference sequence). The germline V and J ends were trimmed by 5 bases and 1 base, with 12 bases remaining between them. There are 14 residues in the CDR3. The CDR3: CASSIDPISYEQYF. The CDR3 region has the DNA TGTGCCAGCAGTATAGATCCTATTTCCTACGAGCAGTACTTC.

V is TRBV6-4 and J is TRBJ2-3; 9 bases map to TRBD2. The trim removed 4 bases at V and 4 bases at J, leaving 3 bases unmatched. CDR1 is MRHNA, CDR2 SNTAGT, per germline. This CDR3 comprises 14 residues. For the CDR3, the DNA is TGTGCCAGCAGTGGTAGCGGGAGACCAGATACGCAGTATTTT. Translated, it gives CASSGSGRPDTQYF.

The rearrangement uses TRBV29-1 and TRBJ2-2; 10 bases are shared with TRBD2. CDR1 and CDR2 from the germline V gene are SQVTM and ANQGSEA. The CDR3 has 15 residues. Trimming cost V 7 bases and J 6 bases; bases outside gene matches: 11. The CDR3 loop is CSATLSSGSAGELFF. The CDR3 DNA sequence: TGCAGCGCTACGTTGTCTAGCGGGAGCGCCGGGGAGCTGTTTTTT.

The chain uses TRBV15 and TRBJ1-4; no clear D gene. The germline gives CDR1 LNHNV, CDR2 YYDKDF (reference sequence). The CDR3 contains 12 residues. With 1 base removed from V and 10 bases from J, the gap between germline ends came to 7 bases. The CDR3 region is CATSRGARKLFF. Here the CDR3 DNA reads TGTGCCACCAGCAGAGGGGCGAGAAAACTGTTTTTT.

The chain recombines TRBV11-1 with TRBJ2-1; 8 nucleotides line up with TRBD1. Germline CDR1 reads SGHAT; CDR2 reads FQDESV (reference sequence). CDR3 length: 15 residues. Trimming at V came to 2 bases and at J to 7 bases, leaving 7 bases not matched to a gene. DNA for the CDR3: TGTGCCAGCAGCTTATTAGCAGGGGGCAGGAATGAGCAGTTCTTC. Protein product: CASSLLAGGRNEQFF.

This chain joins TRBV2 and TRBJ2-2; TRBD2 might be the D (6 bases). The CDR3 covers 19 residues. Per the germline V gene, CDR1 is SNHLY and CDR2 is FYNNEI. V gave up 3 bases and J gave up 4 bases, with 24 bases separating them. CDR3 amino acids: CASSERGLSSVGGTGELFF. The CDR3 nucleotides read TGTGCCAGCAGTGAGAGGGGTCTATCATCGGTCGGGGGCACCGGGGAGCTGTTTTTT.

The V gene is TRBV30, the J gene TRBJ1-4; D unclear. From germline, CDR1 is GTSNPN and CDR2 SVGIG (reference sequence). The length of the CDR3 is 13 residues. With 5 bases removed from V and 1 base from J, the gap between germline ends came to 8 bases. The CDR3 is CAWLQQTNEKLFF. CDR3 nucleotides: TGTGCCTGGTTACAGCAAACTAATGAAAAACTGTTTTTT.

The chain uses TRBV19 and TRBJ1-1; a possible D gene is TRBD1 (5 bases). This CDR3 has 17 residues. Germline loops: CDR1 LNHDA, CDR2 SQIVND (reference sequence). The V and J ends lost 4 bases and 9 bases respectively, with 27 bases between them. CDR3: CASSKKKRGTQNMKAFF. Here the CDR3 DNA reads TGTGCCAGTAGTAAAAAGAAGCGCGGGACCCAAAATATGAAAGCTTTCTTT.

The chain couples TRBV19 to TRBJ2-1; 12 bases align to TRBD2. This CDR3 is 18 amino acids long. Looked up from germline, CDR1 is LNHDA and CDR2 is SQIVND (reference sequence). The junction had 11 bases not matched to a gene; V was cut back by 0 bases and J by 8 bases. For the CDR3, the DNA is TGTGCCAGTAGTATAGACCCCTTTACTAGCGGGAGGCACTATGAGCAGTTCTTC. It encodes CASSIDPFTSGRHYEQFF.

The rearrangement links TRBV25-1 to TRBJ1-5; 8 positions agree with TRBD1. CDR1 is MGHDK and CDR2 is SYGVNS in the germline V gene. This CDR3 spans 16 amino acids. The trim removed 8 bases at V and 3 bases at J, leaving 12 bases unmatched. CDR3 amino acids: CASPTGQGVVNQPQHF. The CDR3 coding sequence is TGTGCCAGCCCAACCGGACAGGGAGTGGTCAATCAGCCCCAGCATTTT.

The V gene is TRBV19, the J gene TRBJ2-7, with TRBD1 as a possible D gene (6 bases). Trimming took 5 bases from V and 2 from J, leaving 10 bases between them. The CDR3 contains 13 residues. In germline, CDR1 is LNHDA, CDR2 SQIVND (reference sequence). Here the CDR3 reads CASSADRPYEQYF. The CDR3, as DNA: TGTGCCAGTAGTGCGGACAGACCCTACGAGCAGTACTTC.

This chain connects TRBV5-1 to TRBJ2-7, with 13 bases aligning to TRBD2. V shed 0 bases, J shed 11 bases, and the junction held 11 bases outside the gene matches. The CDR3 runs 16 residues. Germline CDR1 and CDR2: SGHRS and YFSETQ. DNA for the CDR3: TGCGCCAGCAGCTTGGAGGGACTAGCGGGACAGGGGGAGGAGTACTTC. Its protein product is CASSLEGLAGQGEEYF.

CDR3 region: CASSFVGREETQYF. The CDR3 DNA reads as TGTGCCAGCAGCTTTGTGGGGAGAGAAGAGACCCAGTACTTC. This rearrangement joins TRBV5-6 to TRBJ2-5; tentatively, D is TRBD2 (5 bases). The CDR3 contains 14 residues. V lost 2 bases and J lost 3, with 11 bases in between. Per the germline V gene, CDR1 is SGHDT and CDR2 is YYEEEE.